The 32 T cell receptor beta chains below all came from one sample that was sequenced in a study of blood T cell repertoires in COVID-19. Data came from immunoSEQ multiplex PCR; TCRdb stores just in-frame clones and leaves some out. The sample carries 50,000 to 75,000 clones, 81% recorded once. Sequenced input: peripheral blood. The receptors here all came from a woman of 80 years or more with active or convalescent COVID-19.

This clone was observed once. The V gene is TRBV5-4, the J gene TRBJ2-1; D possibly corresponds to TRBD1 (6 bases). The V gene's germline CDR1 is SGHNT and CDR2 YYREEE (reference sequence). Trimming removed 4 bases at V and 8 bases at J, with 22 bases between. There are 16 residues in the CDR3. CDR3 amino acids: CASSPTYIRGSDEQFF. The DNA of the CDR3 is TGTGCCAGCAGCCCAACATATATCAGGGGATCTGATGAGCAGTTCTTC.

The CDR3 region has the DNA TGTGCCAGTTCGATTACGAAGGGCAGGGGAGGGAATCAGCCCCAGCATTTT. Translation: CASSITKGRGGNQPQHF. The chain links TRBV19 to TRBJ1-5; perhaps TRBD1 as D (6 bases). V lost 8 bases and J 4 bases, leaving 24 bases between the germline ends. There are 17 residues in the CDR3. Germline CDR1 LNHDA, CDR2 SQIVND (reference sequence).

The chain employs TRBV11-2 and TRBJ2-4, with D perhaps matching TRBD2 (5 bases). The CDR3 covers 12 residues. V was cut by 5 bases and J by 10 bases, with 12 bases left in between. CDR1 and CDR2 from the germline V gene are SGHAT and FQNNGV. The CDR3 is CASSPGGWIQYF. In DNA, the CDR3 is TGTGCCAGCAGCCCAGGCGGGTGGATTCAGTACTTC.

The rearrangement uses TRBV5-3 and TRBJ2-5, with D possibly being TRBD2 (6 bases). TRBV5-3 is annotated as an ORF whose role is uncertain. The V end was cut by 10 bases, the J end by 4 bases, with 32 bases between. CDR3 length: 18 amino acids. The CDR3 DNA is TGTGCCTGCTGGGGGACTTGCGGGGCCCCCCGCCACGGAGAGACCCAGTACTTC. Amino acid sequence: CACWGTCGAPRHGETQYF.

This rearrangement joins TRBV14 to TRBJ2-5, with D unresolved. CDR1 and CDR2 from the germline V gene are SGHDN and FVKESK. Trimming cost V 2 bases and J 5 bases, with 9 bases left between them. This CDR3 is 13 amino acids long. This CDR3 is CASSQRNLETQYF. In nucleotides, the CDR3 is TGTGCCAGCAGCCAACGTAATTTGGAGACCCAGTACTTC.

This chain uses TRBV5-1 with TRBJ1-1; no clear D gene. CDR3 length: 13 amino acids. CDR1 and CDR2 from the germline V gene are SGHRS and YFSETQ. Between the trimmed V and J ends, which lost 5 bases and 0 bases, there was a span of 8 bases. The CDR3 spells CASRTGMNTEAFF. DNA for the CDR3: TGCGCCAGCAGGACCGGGATGAACACTGAAGCTTTCTTT.

The rearrangement joins TRBV5-1 to TRBJ1-4; D remains unclear. The CDR3 has 14 amino acids. CDR1 is SGHRS, CDR2 YFSETQ, per germline. The V and J ends lost 2 bases and 3 bases respectively, with 8 bases between them. The CDR3: CASSFGGSNEKLFF. The CDR3, as DNA: TGCGCCAGCAGCTTTGGAGGGTCTAATGAAAAACTGTTTTTT.

The table lists this clone with a few counts. The chain is built from TRBV29-1 and TRBJ2-7, with 8 bases fitting TRBD1. The CDR3 has 13 residues. V dropped 3 bases and J dropped 5; count of bases not matched to a gene: 6. Germline CDR1 SQVTM, CDR2 ANQGSEA. The CDR3 here is CSVDGGQDHEQYF. Written as DNA, the CDR3 is TGCAGCGTTGACGGGGGACAGGACCACGAGCAGTACTTC.

The chain links TRBV6-1 to TRBJ2-3; perhaps TRBD2 as D (6 bases). V lost 1 base and J 11 bases, leaving 13 bases between the germline ends. The CDR3 spans 13 residues. CDR1 is MNHNS, CDR2 SASEGT, per germline. The CDR3 loop reads CASSEGAGFQQYF. Here the CDR3 DNA reads TGTGCCAGCAGTGAAGGGGCGGGGTTCCAGCAGTATTTT.

The CDR3 loop is CASSLGQTNTEAFF. CDR3 bases: TGTGCCAGCAGTTTAGGACAGACTAACACTGAAGCTTTCTTT. The chain carries TRBV27 and TRBJ1-1; D might be TRBD1 (6 bases). Looked up from germline, CDR1 is MNHEY and CDR2 is SMNVEV (reference sequence). The CDR3 consists of 14 residues. Trimming removed 2 bases from V and 2 bases from J, with 9 bases in between.

This chain links TRBV9 with TRBJ1-2; the D gene is possibly TRBD1 (6 bases). The germline V gene has CDR1 SGDLS and CDR2 YYNGEE. Trimming took 4 bases from V and 6 from J, leaving 13 bases between them. This CDR3 contains 13 residues. The CDR3 nucleotides read TGTGCCAGCAGCTCTACAGGGCTCCATGGCTACACCTTC. As protein: CASSSTGLHGYTF. The full variable domain, in which reference TRBV9 and TRBJ1-2 provide the parts outside the CDR3, is DSGVTQTPKHLITATGQRVTLRCSPRSGDLSVYWYQQSLDQGLQFLIQYYNGEERAKGNILERFSAQQFPDLHSELNLSSLELGDSALYFCASSSTGLHGYTFGSGTRLTVV.

Only a few counts were recorded for this clone. The chain employs TRBV29-1 and TRBJ1-1; possible D gene TRBD1, 6 bases. The V gene's germline CDR1 is SQVTM and CDR2 ANQGSEA. V gave up 7 bases and J gave up 3 bases, with 6 bases separating them. The CDR3 covers 10 residues. The CDR3 spells CSAGDTEAFF. The CDR3 nucleotides are TGCAGCGCAGGGGACACTGAAGCTTTCTTT.

The chain has TRBV5-1 and TRBJ1-2, with a possible D match to TRBD1 (5 bases). Germline lookup yields CDR1 SGHRS and CDR2 YFSETQ. The length of the CDR3 is 14 residues. The ends were cut back, 0 bases at V and 6 bases at J, with 12 bases in the middle. CDR3 amino acids: CASSLDRAGDGYTF. The DNA of the CDR3 is TGCGCCAGCAGCTTGGATCGGGCGGGGGATGGCTACACCTTC.

This chain uses TRBV28 with TRBJ1-5; TRBD1 might be the D (5 bases). The ends were cut back, 6 bases at V and 11 bases at J, with 17 bases in the middle. This CDR3 region has 13 residues. Germline V lookup: CDR1 MDHEN, CDR2 SYDVKM. Written as DNA, the CDR3 is TGTGCCAGCAGCGACAGTTGGAACTGGGCCCAGCATTTT. It specifies CASSDSWNWAQHF. The full variable domain, its missing parts supplied by reference TRBV28 and TRBJ1-5, is DVKVTQSSRYLVKRTGEKVFLECVQDMDHENMFWYRQDPGLGLRLIYFSYDVKMKEKGDIPEGYSVSREKKERFSLILESASTNQTSMYLCASSDSWNWAQHFGDGTRLSIL.

The genes are TRBV5-6 and TRBJ2-2, with 7 nucleotides matching TRBD1. The CDR3 consists of 14 residues. Germline CDR1 reads SGHDT; CDR2 reads YYEEEE. The trim removed 6 bases at V and 5 bases at J, leaving 7 bases unmatched. The CDR3 here is CASNRGGPTGELFF. The CDR3 coding sequence is TGTGCCAGCAACCGAGGGGGCCCAACCGGGGAGCTGTTTTTT. The full variable domain, in which reference TRBV5-6 and TRBJ2-2 provide the parts outside the CDR3, is DAGVTQSPTHLIKTRGQQVTLRCSPKSGHDTVSWYQQALGQGPQFIFQYYEEEERQRGNFPDRFSGHQFPNYSSELNVNALLLGDSALYLCASNRGGPTGELFFGEGSRLTVL.

The chain recombines TRBV6-4 with TRBJ2-1; D is uncertain. Germline lookup yields CDR1 MRHNA and CDR2 SNTAGT. The CDR3 covers 15 residues. Trimming cost V 0 bases and J 0 bases, with 6 bases left between them. CDR3 sequence (DNA): TGTGCCAGCAGTGACTCTGCGGACTCCTACAATGAGCAGTTCTTC. Its translation is CASSDSADSYNEQFF.

The chain recombines TRBV12-3 or TRBV12-4 with TRBJ1-2; maybe TRBD1 (5 bases). The CDR3 consists of 13 residues. V lost 7 bases and J lost 4, with 13 bases in between. The CDR3 spells CASTLRGGYGYTF. The CDR3, as DNA: TGTGCCAGCACCCTAAGGGGAGGCTATGGCTACACCTTC.

The V call is TRBV19, the J call TRBJ1-1; D is uncertain. Trimming removed 5 bases at V and 5 bases at J, with 12 bases between. The CDR3 sequence is 13 residues long. Germline CDR1 is LNHDA and CDR2 is SQIVND (reference sequence). The CDR3 DNA reads as TGTGCCAGTAGTCGGGGAGGGTTGACTGAAGCTTTCTTT. Its translation: CASSRGGLTEAFF.

This chain links TRBV11-3 with TRBJ2-7; D is uncertain. CDR1 SGHNT and CDR2 YENEEA come from the germline V gene. This CDR3 has 17 residues. The V end lost 2 bases, the J end lost 4 bases, and 21 bases lay between the germline ends. Written as DNA, the CDR3 is TGTGCCAGCAGCTTATCTTACTGGTTTCAGGCTCCGTACGAGCAGTACTTC. Translation gives CASSLSYWFQAPYEQYF.

This clone has a handful of counts. The V gene is TRBV2, the J gene TRBJ1-6; 12 bases align to TRBD1. The CDR3 runs to 16 residues. The V gene end was trimmed by 6 bases and the J gene end by 9 bases; junction bases not matched to a gene: 9. The V gene's germline CDR1 is SNHLY and CDR2 FYNNEI. The CDR3 bases are TGTGCCAGCAGGCGGGACAGGGGGCCGGGCGGTTCACCCCTCCACTTT. It encodes CASRRDRGPGGSPLHF.

The V gene is TRBV7-2, the J gene TRBJ1-1, with D possibly matching TRBD1 (6 bases). CDR1 and CDR2 from the germline V gene are SGHTA and FQGNSA. Trimming took off 5 bases at V and 0 bases at J, with 16 bases between the two ends. The CDR3 length is 16 residues. The CDR3 is CASSELGGRLNTEAFF. The CDR3 nucleotides read TGTGCCAGCAGCGAGTTAGGGGGTCGGTTGAACACTGAAGCTTTCTTT.

V is TRBV25-1 and J is TRBJ1-6, with D maybe TRBD1 (5 bases). The V gene lost 6 bases and the J gene lost 7 bases, with 10 bases spanning the gap. CDR3 length: 13 residues. CDR1 and CDR2 (germline): MGHDK, SYGVNS. The CDR3 spells CASRQVGNSPLHF. In DNA form, the CDR3 reads TGTGCCAGCAGACAGGTCGGGAATTCACCCCTCCACTTT.

The chain employs TRBV19 and TRBJ1-2, with 7 nucleotides matching TRBD1. The V gene end was trimmed by 5 bases and the J gene end by 9 bases; junction bases not matched to a gene: 9. Germline V gene lookup returns CDR1 LNHDA and CDR2 SQIVND (reference sequence). The CDR3 length is 13 residues. CDR3 bases: TGTGCCAGTAGTTACCGGCAGGGGGACCGCTACACCTTC. Its protein product is CASSYRQGDRYTF.

The sample holds a few counts of this clone. This sequence joins TRBV24-1 and TRBJ1-1; D uncertain. With 9 bases removed from V and 0 bases from J, the gap between germline ends came to 10 bases. The CDR3 totals 13 residues. Per germline, CDR1 KGHDR and CDR2 SFDVKD. In DNA, the CDR3 is TGTGCCACCGCAAATACACTGAACACTGAAGCTTTCTTT. Amino acids: CATANTLNTEAFF.

The gene calls are TRBV15 and TRBJ2-3; 11 bases are a match to TRBD1. From germline, CDR1 is LNHNV and CDR2 YYDKDF (reference sequence). This CDR3 has 15 amino acids. V was pared by 3 bases and J by 2 bases, with 1 base of the junction left unmatched. The CDR3 here is CATSRGQGDTDTQYF. CDR3 nucleotide sequence: TGTGCCACCAGCAGGGGACAGGGGGACACAGATACGCAGTATTTT. Together with reference TRBV15 and TRBJ2-3, the CDR3 gives the full variable domain: DAMVIQNPRYQVTQFGKPVTLSCSQTLNHNVMYWYQQKSSQAPKLLFHYYDKDFNNEADTPDNFQSRRPNTSFCFLDIRSPGLGDTAMYLCATSRGQGDTDTQYFGPGTRLTVL.

The CDR3 DNA is TGTGCCAGCAGTTACAGCCCGAACTCTGGAAACACCATATATTTT. This encodes CASSYSPNSGNTIYF. This chain joins TRBV6-5 and TRBJ1-3; D not resolved. There are 15 residues in the CDR3. V lost 2 bases and J lost 0, with 8 bases in between. Germline V gene lookup returns CDR1 MNHEY and CDR2 SVGAGI.

V usage is TRBV29-1 and J usage is TRBJ2-1; TRBD1 matches at 11 bases. The CDR3 totals 12 residues. V gave up 6 bases and J gave up 8 bases; unmatched junction bases: 3. Per germline, CDR1 SQVTM and CDR2 ANQGSEA. Here the CDR3 reads CSVGQGADEQFF. Written as DNA, the CDR3 is TGCAGCGTCGGACAGGGGGCCGATGAGCAGTTCTTC.

The chain links TRBV6-2 or TRBV6-3 to TRBJ2-7; TRBD1 is a possible D gene (6 bases). V shed 0 bases and J shed 5 bases, with 11 bases lying between them. The germline gives CDR1 MNHEY, CDR2 SVGEGT. This CDR3 comprises 14 residues. The CDR3 spells CASSYSLGADEQYF. Here the CDR3 DNA reads TGTGCCAGCAGTTACTCTTTGGGGGCAGACGAGCAGTACTTC.

V gene TRBV5-4 combines with J gene TRBJ2-7; perhaps TRBD2 as D (6 bases). Looked up from germline, CDR1 is SGHNT and CDR2 is YYREEE (reference sequence). The CDR3 consists of 15 residues. Trimming took 2 bases from V and 0 from J, leaving 12 bases between them. The CDR3 loop reads CASSFWGVSSYEQYF. CDR3 bases: TGTGCCAGCAGCTTTTGGGGGGTAAGCTCCTACGAGCAGTACTTC.

The chain couples TRBV18 to TRBJ2-7; D remains ambiguous. The germline gives CDR1 KGHSH, CDR2 LQKENI. This CDR3 has 14 amino acids. Between the trimmed V and J ends, which lost 0 bases and 3 bases, there was a span of 9 bases. CDR3 in amino acids: CASSPPGRNYEQYF. In nucleotides, the CDR3 is TGTGCCAGCTCACCACCGGGCAGGAACTACGAGCAGTACTTC.

The CDR3 region is CASSQAWAQSRVGNTIYF. Here the CDR3 DNA reads TGCGCCAGCAGCCAAGCATGGGCCCAGAGCAGGGTTGGAAACACCATATATTTT. V is TRBV4-1 and J is TRBJ1-3; D is possibly TRBD1 (5 bases). The V and J ends lost 1 base and 3 bases respectively, with 19 bases between them. Germline-derived CDR1 and CDR2 are MGHRA and YSYEKL. The CDR3 extends over 18 amino acids.

The CDR3 loop is CASSSGTGISYSNQPQHF. The DNA of the CDR3 is TGTGCCAGCAGCTCCGGGACAGGGATATCCTATAGCAATCAGCCCCAGCATTTT. The chain uses TRBV7-2 and TRBJ1-5, with TRBD1 identical over 9 bases. In germline, CDR1 is SGHTA, CDR2 FQGNSA. The CDR3 runs 18 residues. J lost 0 bases, V lost 4 bases, and 10 bases had no gene match.